The 22 T cell receptor beta chains in this list originate from one sample, sequenced in a study of T cell repertoires in cytomegalovirus infection. No antigens are known for them. A single record per CDR3 protein comes from TCRdb applying MiXCR to the reads. Among roughly 120,000 distinct CDR3 sequences listed, around 9.1% were seen once. Sequencing was carried out using PBMCs, sequenced either directly or after in vitro stimulation (not recorded which). These receptors were collected from a human donor in good health (CMV status not recorded). Some clones in this sample may be carry-over from other donors' samples.

At least ten counts were recorded for this clonotype. The chain combines TRBV28 with TRBJ2-1; TRBD2 aligns across 11 bases. This CDR3 spans 17 amino acids. J gave up 5 bases and V 4 bases, and 10 bases lay outside the gene matches. Germline loops: CDR1 MDHEN, CDR2 SYDVKM. DNA for the CDR3: TGTGCCAGCAGTTCAGAGCCGGGACTAGCGGCCGACAATGAGCAGTTCTTC. Translated, it gives CASSSEPGLAADNEQFF.

This clonotype was observed at least ten times. CDR3 sequence reads: CASSLAVSGYNEQFF. CDR3 nucleotides: TGTGCCAGCAGCTTAGCTGTTAGCGGGTACAATGAGCAGTTCTTC. This rearrangement joins TRBV7-2 to TRBJ2-1; 7 bases align to TRBD2. Looked up from germline, CDR1 is SGHTA and CDR2 is FQGNSA. V lost 0 bases and J lost 4; bases outside the gene matches: 3. The CDR3 runs 15 residues.

Many counts were recorded for this clonotype. J is TRBJ2-1 and V is TRBV7-8, with D uncertain. The CDR3 contains 13 residues. V was pared by 3 bases and J by 5 bases, with 8 bases between. Germline V lookup: CDR1 SGHVS, CDR2 FQNEAQ. The CDR3 coding sequence is TGTGCCAGCAGCTTGTTGCAGAACAATGAGCAGTTCTTC. Its translation is CASSLLQNNEQFF.

J is TRBJ2-7 and V is TRBV12-3 or TRBV12-4, with D maybe TRBD2 (6 bases). The CDR3 is made up of 14 amino acids. The CDR3 here is CVSLDWRGSYEQYV. CDR3 sequence (DNA): TGTGTCAGCCTAGATTGGAGGGGTTCCTACGAGCAGTACGTC.

Many counts were recorded for this clonotype. The chain recombines TRBV7-3 with TRBJ2-2; D remains ambiguous. CDR1 is SGHTA, CDR2 FQGTGA, per germline. This CDR3 has 15 amino acids. V shed 5 bases and J shed 1 base, with 11 bases lying between them. The DNA for the CDR3 is TGTGCCAGCAGCCCCAGGACGGGGAACACCGGGGAGCTGTTTTTT. Its translation is CASSPRTGNTGELFF.

V and J are TRBV20-1 and TRBJ2-1; no reliable D call. The V end was cut by 1 base, the J end by 0 bases, with 7 bases between. This CDR3 region has 14 residues. Germline lookup yields CDR1 DFQATT and CDR2 SNEGSKA (reference sequence). The CDR3 region is CSARVQSSYNEQFF. CDR3 sequence (DNA): TGCAGTGCTAGAGTACAGAGCTCCTACAATGAGCAGTTCTTC.

The rearrangement joins TRBV7-2 to TRBJ1-1; D unclear. V was trimmed by 0 bases and J by 7 bases, leaving 15 bases between them. CDR1 and CDR2 (germline): SGHTA, FQGNSA. The CDR3 is made up of 15 amino acids. CDR3 coding DNA: TGTGCCAGCAGCTTAGCGGACTCCAGGACGTTTGAAGCTTTCTTT. Translating gives CASSLADSRTFEAFF.

This clonotype was observed a few times. The rearrangement joins TRBV7-9 to TRBJ2-7; no firm D call. Trimming removed 2 bases at V and 1 base at J, with 6 bases between. The length of the CDR3 is 13 residues. In germline, CDR1 is SEHNR, CDR2 FQNEAQ (reference sequence). CDR3 coding DNA: TGTGCCAGCAGCTTACTGGGATCCTACGAGCAGTACGTC. Amino acid sequence: CASSLLGSYEQYV.

There are many counts of this clonotype. Here the CDR3 reads CASSSLPGLAGVETQYF. The CDR3, as DNA: TGTGCCAGCAGTTCATTACCCGGACTAGCGGGAGTAGAGACCCAGTACTTC. This chain joins TRBV7-3 and TRBJ2-5; 13 positions match TRBD2. V was pared by 6 bases and J by 4 bases, with 11 bases of the junction left unmatched. Germline V gives CDR1 SGHTA, CDR2 FQGTGA. The CDR3 is made up of 17 amino acids. Together with reference TRBV7-3 and TRBJ2-5, the CDR3 gives the full variable domain: GAGVSQTPSNKVTEKGKYVELRCDPISGHTALYWYRQSLGQGPEFLIYFQGTGAADDSGLPNDRFFAVRPEGSVSTLKIQRTERGDSAVYLCASSSLPGLAGVETQYFGPGTRLLVL.

This clonotype was seen ten or more times. The rearrangement uses TRBV7-2 and TRBJ2-1; D ambiguous. Germline loops: CDR1 SGHTA, CDR2 FQGNSA. The CDR3 covers 16 residues. V was cut by 2 bases and J by 0 bases, with 11 bases left in between. The CDR3 loop is CASSLTQTTSYNEQFF. CDR3 bases: TGTGCCAGCAGCTTAACCCAGACAACCTCCTACAATGAGCAGTTCTTC.

Many counts were recorded for this clonotype. J is TRBJ2-1 and V is TRBV7-9, with 7 bases identical to TRBD2. The CDR3 contains 18 residues. Germline V gene data show CDR1 as SEHNR and CDR2 as FQNEAQ (reference sequence). Trimming removed 2 bases from V and 9 bases from J; junction bases left unmatched: 19. The CDR3 DNA follows: TGTGCCAGCAGCTTATCTTGGTCGAGGCGAGACCAGCGGGGTGAGCAGTTCTTC. Protein: CASSLSWSRRDQRGEQFF.

This clonotype was found a few times. The gene calls are TRBV6-2 or TRBV6-3 and TRBJ2-1; the match to TRBD1 covers 8 bases. Trimming took 7 bases from V and 3 from J; bases not matched to a gene: 5. The CDR3 extends over 14 amino acids. The germline V gene has CDR1 MNHEY and CDR2 SVGEGT. The CDR3 DNA reads as TGTGCCAGCACGTACGGGACAGGCTACAATGAGCAGTTCTTC. Translation: CASTYGTGYNEQFF.

This clonotype was picked up a small number of times. J is TRBJ2-5 and V is TRBV3-1; D not certain. The length of the CDR3 is 14 residues. V was clipped by 0 bases and J by 7 bases, with 12 bases between them. CDR1 is LGHDT and CDR2 is YNNKEL in the germline V gene (reference sequence). CDR3 loop: CASSQDKGLATQYF. In DNA form, the CDR3 reads TGTGCCAGCAGCCAAGACAAGGGATTGGCGACCCAGTACTTC.

This clonotype was counted between two and nine times. The V and J genes are TRBV19 and TRBJ1-1, with 9 bases aligning to TRBD1. The germline CDR1 and CDR2 sequences are LNHDA and SQIVND (reference sequence). The CDR3 has 15 residues. Trimming at V came to 4 bases and at J to 5 bases, leaving 8 bases not matched to a gene. The CDR3 loop reads CASSRGDRVWTEAFF. As DNA, the CDR3 is TGTGCCAGTAGTAGGGGGGACAGGGTATGGACTGAAGCTTTCTTT.

The chain has TRBV9 and TRBJ1-6, with TRBD1 matching 7 bases. Germline values: CDR1 SGDLS, CDR2 YYNGEE. V shed 4 bases, J shed 9 bases, and the junction held 4 bases outside the gene matches. The CDR3 extends over 13 amino acids. The CDR3 region is CASSSGGGSPLHF. CDR3 nucleotide sequence: TGTGCCAGCAGCTCAGGGGGGGGTTCACCCCTCCACTTT.

This clonotype was observed many times. The chain recombines TRBV7-2 with TRBJ2-5; D is unclear. The germline CDR1 and CDR2 sequences are SGHTA and FQGNSA. Trimming cost V 4 bases and J 5 bases, with 17 bases left between them. The CDR3 sequence is 15 residues long. This CDR3 reads CASSSRSVPAETQYF. CDR3 DNA: TGTGCCAGCAGCTCTCGTAGTGTCCCGGCTGAGACCCAGTACTTC. The full variable domain, in which reference TRBV7-2 and TRBJ2-5 provide the parts outside the CDR3, is GAGVSQSPSNKVTEKGKDVELRCDPISGHTALYWYRQSLGQGLEFLIYFQGNSAPDKSGLPSDRFSAERTGGSVSTLTIQRTQQEDSAVYLCASSSRSVPAETQYFGPGTRLLVL.

This clonotype has a handful of counts. V and J are TRBV14 and TRBJ2-7; unclear D gene. Looked up from germline, CDR1 is SGHDN and CDR2 is FVKESK. The CDR3 is made up of 15 amino acids. V lost 1 base, J lost 5 bases, and 15 bases lay in between. Written as DNA, the CDR3 is TGTGCCAGCAGCCAAGGGCAAGGGTTTGGGAACGAGCAGTACTTC. It encodes CASSQGQGFGNEQYF.

This clonotype was picked up a small number of times. The chain carries TRBV7-9 and TRBJ2-3; TRBD2 agrees at 12 bases. Trimming took 4 bases from V and 5 from J; bases not matched to a gene: 7. The length of the CDR3 is 16 residues. Germline V gives CDR1 SEHNR, CDR2 FQNEAQ (reference sequence). This CDR3 reads CASSSSSGRALDTQYF. The CDR3, as DNA: TGTGCCAGCAGCTCTTCTAGCGGGAGGGCCTTAGATACGCAGTATTTT.

The rearrangement uses TRBV9 and TRBJ1-1; TRBD1 might be the D (6 bases). The CDR3 is 12 amino acids. V lost 7 bases and J lost 1, with 8 bases in between. Germline CDR1 and CDR2: SGDLS and YYNGEE. The CDR3 DNA is TGTGCCAGCGGGGGCAGGAACACTGAAGCTTTCTTT. It is translated as CASGGRNTEAFF.

In its sample, this clonotype was seen many times. This chain joins TRBV12-3 or TRBV12-4 and TRBJ1-1; D may be TRBD1 (6 bases). Trimming removed 2 bases at V and 5 bases at J, with 12 bases between. The CDR3 has 14 amino acids. CDR3 in amino acids: CASSLSVGGTEAFF. CDR3 in DNA: TGTGCCAGCAGTTTAAGTGTAGGGGGGACTGAAGCTTTCTTT.

The rearrangement links TRBV29-1 to TRBJ2-2; D might be TRBD1 (6 bases). The V end was cut by 6 bases, the J end by 4 bases, with 12 bases between. CDR3 length: 13 residues. Germline V gene data show CDR1 as SQVTM and CDR2 as ANQGSEA. The CDR3 loop reads CSVENRATGELFF. The CDR3 region has the DNA TGCAGCGTGGAGAACAGGGCCACCGGGGAGCTGTTTTTT.

This clonotype was found many times. V usage is TRBV7-2 and J usage is TRBJ2-3; D call uncertain. In germline, CDR1 is SGHTA, CDR2 FQGNSA. Trimming removed 5 bases at V and 2 bases at J, with 5 bases between. The CDR3 contains 12 residues. The CDR3 DNA follows: TGTGCCAGCAGCGAGTACACAGATACGCAGTATTTT. Protein product: CASSEYTDTQYF.